The clone carrying this TCR beta chain was counted only a few times. The sample's treatment: preoperative locoregional IRX-2 cytokine immunotherapy. This phase Ib study tested locoregional IRX-2 cytokine immunotherapy given before surgery. Trimming removed 8 bases at V and 0 bases at J, with 12 bases between. The CDR3 runs to 14 residues. Germline V gene data show CDR1 as SGHNT and CDR2 as YENEEA. These data are taken from a study of preoperative IRX-2 immunotherapy in early breast cancer. TCRdb's table, derived via immunoSEQ multiplex PCR, lists solely in-frame clones and lacks some. The table has over 9,500 clones, around 85% seen once.

The source is a human donor with breast cancer. The gene calls are TRBV11-3 and TRBJ2-3, with a tentative D call TRBD2 (6 bases). The source material was lymph node tissue, sampled before IRX-2 immunotherapy. The DNA for the CDR3 is TGTGCCAGCGACGGGGGAGAGAGCACAGATACGCAGTATTTT. Protein: CASDGGESTDTQYF.